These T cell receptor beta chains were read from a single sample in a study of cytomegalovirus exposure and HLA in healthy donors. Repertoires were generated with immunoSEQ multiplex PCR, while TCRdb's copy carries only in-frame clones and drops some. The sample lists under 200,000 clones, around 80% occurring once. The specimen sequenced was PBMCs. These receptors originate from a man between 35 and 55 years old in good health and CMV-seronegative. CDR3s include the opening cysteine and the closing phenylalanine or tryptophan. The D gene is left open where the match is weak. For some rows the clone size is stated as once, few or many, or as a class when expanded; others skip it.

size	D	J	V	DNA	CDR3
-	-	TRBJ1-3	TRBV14	TGTGCCAGCAGCCCCCAGCGGATCTCTGGAAACACCATATATTTT	CASSPQRISGNTIYF
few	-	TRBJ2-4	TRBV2	TGTGCCAGCAGGGGGGACTTAAGTATTCAGTACTTC	CASRGDLSIQYF
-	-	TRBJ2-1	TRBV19	TGTGCCAGTCGAGGGCAGTCCAATGAGCAGTTCTTC	CASRGQSNEQFF
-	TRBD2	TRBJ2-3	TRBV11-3	TGTGCCAGCAGCCCAGCAGCGGGGGCACCCAAGGTCGGAGATACGCAGTATTTT	CASSPAAGAPKVGDTQYF
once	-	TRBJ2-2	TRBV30	TGTGCCTGGGACCAGGCTTCCGGGGAGCTGTTTTTT	CAWDQASGELFF
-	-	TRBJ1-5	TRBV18	TGTGCCAGCTCACCAGGAGTATTGGGGCGAAGGGTGGTTCAGCCCCAGCATTTT	CASSPGVLGRRVVQPQHF
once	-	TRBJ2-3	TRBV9	TGTGCCAGCAGCGTAGATCCAGGTACAGATACGCAGTATTTT	CASSVDPGTDTQYF
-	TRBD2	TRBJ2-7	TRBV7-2	TGTGCCAGCAGCTTAGAGGTAGCGGGAAGCTACGAGCAGTACTTC	CASSLEVAGSYEQYF
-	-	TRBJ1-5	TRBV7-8	TGTGCCAGCAGCTTACAGAGGCAGCCCCAGCATTTT	CASSLQRQPQHF
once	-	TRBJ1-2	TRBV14	TGTGCCAGCAGCCGTGGGGAGGGGTTTAATGGCTACACCTTC	CASSRGEGFNGYTF
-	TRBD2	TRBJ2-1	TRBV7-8	TGTGCCAGCAGCCGTGGACTAGCGGGATTAAGGGGCTACAATGAGCAGTTCTTC	CASSRGLAGLRGYNEQFF
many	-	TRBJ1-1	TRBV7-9	TGTGCCAGCAGCTCACCAGAAACAGGGTTGGGCACTGAAGCTTTCTTT	CASSSPETGLGTEAFF
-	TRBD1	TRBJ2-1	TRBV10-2	TGCGCCAGCTCCAGACAGGGAATATACAATGAGCAGTTCTTC	CASSRQGIYNEQFF
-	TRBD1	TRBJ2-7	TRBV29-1	TGCAGCGCCTCGGTTGGGACAGTTACCTACGAGCAGTACTTC	CSASVGTVTYEQYF